One sample yielded the 10 T cell receptor beta chains listed below, sequenced in a study of T cells in Graves' hyperthyroidism and ophthalmopathy (dated by TCRdb to the late 2010s). The method was multiplex PCR. For sequencing, an Illumina HiSeq 2000 was employed. Amplification of TCR beta CDR3 regions was carried out from RNA transcripts. The first round of RT-PCR for the TCR CDR3 was performed with the HTBI primer set and the Qiagen OneStep RT-PCR kit. Through fastp at Q25 and MiXCR, TCRdb rebuilt clones from the public reads, retaining in-frame beta chains. Entries that share a CDR3 protein sequence are merged under the most common genes and DNA. In all, the sample holds 400,000 or so distinct CDR3 sequences, and around 13% of those were seen once. The ten largest make up less than 20% of the sample. The sequenced sample was blood. These receptors all come from a woman aged 30 to 39 with Graves' ophthalmopathy.

This clonotype occurred a few times. The chain joins TRBV20-1 to TRBJ2-7; perhaps D is TRBD1 or TRBD2 (6 bases each). Germline CDR1 reads DFQATT; CDR2 reads SNEGSKA (reference sequence). V was pared by 0 bases and J by 0 bases, with 12 bases between. This CDR3 spans 15 amino acids. The CDR3 loop reads CSARDLGGSSYEQYF. The CDR3 nucleotides read TGCAGTGCTAGAGATTTGGGGGGCAGCTCCTACGAGCAGTACTTC.

This clonotype occurred many times. This chain connects TRBV28 to TRBJ1-5; 9 nucleotides line up with TRBD1. This CDR3 has 14 amino acids. From germline, CDR1 is MDHEN and CDR2 SYDVKM. V was pared by 5 bases and J by 7 bases, with 6 bases of the junction left unmatched. The CDR3 DNA follows: TGTGCCAGCAGTCGAAGACAGGGGGGACAGCCCCAGCATTTT. This sequence encodes CASSRRQGGQPQHF.

This clonotype occurred many times. The gene calls are TRBV18 and TRBJ2-7; 12 bases are shared with TRBD2. Trimming removed 4 bases from V and 2 bases from J; junction bases left unmatched: 6. This CDR3 region has 16 residues. Germline CDR1 reads KGHSH; CDR2 reads LQKENI. The DNA of the CDR3 is TGTGCCAGCTCACGCCGACTAGCGGGGGATACCTACGAGCAGTACTTC. This codes for CASSRRLAGDTYEQYF.

This clonotype was recorded at least ten times. The chain joins TRBV2 to TRBJ2-3; 8 bases line up with TRBD1. The V segment lost 6 bases and the J segment 3 bases; nucleotides outside the gene matches: 8. Germline V gene lookup returns CDR1 SNHLY and CDR2 FYNNEI. The length of the CDR3 is 15 residues. The CDR3 bases are TGTGCCAGCAGACACCCCGGACAGGGTACAGATACGCAGTATTTT. The encoded protein is CASRHPGQGTDTQYF.

This clonotype was picked up many times. The genes are TRBV20-1 and TRBJ2-3, with 10 bases fitting TRBD2. V was clipped by 1 base and J by 0 bases; unmatched bases: 7. Germline V CDR1 and CDR2: DFQATT, SNEGSKA (reference sequence). This CDR3 is built from 17 residues. Here the CDR3 reads CSARASGGHHSTDTQYF. DNA of the CDR3: TGCAGTGCTAGAGCTAGCGGGGGCCATCATAGCACAGATACGCAGTATTTT.

This clonotype was recorded many times. This chain connects TRBV28 to TRBJ2-2; tentative D call: TRBD1 (6 bases). Between the trimmed V and J ends, which lost 3 bases and 6 bases, there was a span of 23 bases. From germline, CDR1 is MDHEN and CDR2 SYDVKM. The CDR3 is 18 amino acids. The CDR3 loop reads CASSLGLTRQVGPGELFF. DNA of the CDR3: TGTGCCAGCAGTTTGGGTCTTACCCGACAGGTTGGCCCCGGGGAGCTGTTTTTT.

This clonotype has ten or more counts. The genes are TRBV27 and TRBJ2-7, with a weak D call TRBD2 (5 bases). Germline CDR1 and CDR2: MNHEY and SMNVEV (reference sequence). The length of the CDR3 is 13 residues. The ends were cut back, 10 bases at V and 3 bases at J, with 16 bases in the middle. The CDR3 bases are TGTGCCATCGCGGCGGGTCCGAACTACGAGCAGTACTTC. This gives the protein CAIAAGPNYEQYF.

This clonotype was recorded at least ten times. The V call is TRBV30, the J call TRBJ2-7; TRBD1 aligns across 8 bases. This CDR3 comprises 13 residues. After removal of 4 bases from V and 3 bases from J, the junction contained 5 bases not matched to a gene. Looked up from germline, CDR1 is GTSNPN and CDR2 is SVGIG (reference sequence). In nucleotides, the CDR3 is TGTGCCTGGAATCAGGGGGCGGACTACGAGCAGTACTTC. It codes for CAWNQGADYEQYF.

This chain links TRBV6-1 with TRBJ1-5; 8 positions match TRBD1. This CDR3 has 16 residues. Germline trimming cut 6 bases from V and 0 bases from J; bases unmatched to any gene: 7. Germline V gene lookup returns CDR1 MNHNS and CDR2 SASEGT. CDR3 residues: CASRSTGGYSNQPQHF. The CDR3 nucleotides read TGTGCCAGCAGGTCTACAGGGGGTTATAGCAATCAGCCCCAGCATTTT.

In its sample, this clonotype was seen many times. CDR3 loop: CASRPATGSAEQYF. DNA of the CDR3: TGTGCCAGCAGACCTGCTACAGGTAGTGCCGAGCAGTACTTC. V and J are TRBV6-1 and TRBJ2-7; D perhaps matches TRBD1 (5 bases). Deletions cut 6 bases from V and 6 bases from J, with 18 bases between. The CDR3 runs to 14 residues. Germline CDR1 and CDR2: MNHNS and SASEGT.